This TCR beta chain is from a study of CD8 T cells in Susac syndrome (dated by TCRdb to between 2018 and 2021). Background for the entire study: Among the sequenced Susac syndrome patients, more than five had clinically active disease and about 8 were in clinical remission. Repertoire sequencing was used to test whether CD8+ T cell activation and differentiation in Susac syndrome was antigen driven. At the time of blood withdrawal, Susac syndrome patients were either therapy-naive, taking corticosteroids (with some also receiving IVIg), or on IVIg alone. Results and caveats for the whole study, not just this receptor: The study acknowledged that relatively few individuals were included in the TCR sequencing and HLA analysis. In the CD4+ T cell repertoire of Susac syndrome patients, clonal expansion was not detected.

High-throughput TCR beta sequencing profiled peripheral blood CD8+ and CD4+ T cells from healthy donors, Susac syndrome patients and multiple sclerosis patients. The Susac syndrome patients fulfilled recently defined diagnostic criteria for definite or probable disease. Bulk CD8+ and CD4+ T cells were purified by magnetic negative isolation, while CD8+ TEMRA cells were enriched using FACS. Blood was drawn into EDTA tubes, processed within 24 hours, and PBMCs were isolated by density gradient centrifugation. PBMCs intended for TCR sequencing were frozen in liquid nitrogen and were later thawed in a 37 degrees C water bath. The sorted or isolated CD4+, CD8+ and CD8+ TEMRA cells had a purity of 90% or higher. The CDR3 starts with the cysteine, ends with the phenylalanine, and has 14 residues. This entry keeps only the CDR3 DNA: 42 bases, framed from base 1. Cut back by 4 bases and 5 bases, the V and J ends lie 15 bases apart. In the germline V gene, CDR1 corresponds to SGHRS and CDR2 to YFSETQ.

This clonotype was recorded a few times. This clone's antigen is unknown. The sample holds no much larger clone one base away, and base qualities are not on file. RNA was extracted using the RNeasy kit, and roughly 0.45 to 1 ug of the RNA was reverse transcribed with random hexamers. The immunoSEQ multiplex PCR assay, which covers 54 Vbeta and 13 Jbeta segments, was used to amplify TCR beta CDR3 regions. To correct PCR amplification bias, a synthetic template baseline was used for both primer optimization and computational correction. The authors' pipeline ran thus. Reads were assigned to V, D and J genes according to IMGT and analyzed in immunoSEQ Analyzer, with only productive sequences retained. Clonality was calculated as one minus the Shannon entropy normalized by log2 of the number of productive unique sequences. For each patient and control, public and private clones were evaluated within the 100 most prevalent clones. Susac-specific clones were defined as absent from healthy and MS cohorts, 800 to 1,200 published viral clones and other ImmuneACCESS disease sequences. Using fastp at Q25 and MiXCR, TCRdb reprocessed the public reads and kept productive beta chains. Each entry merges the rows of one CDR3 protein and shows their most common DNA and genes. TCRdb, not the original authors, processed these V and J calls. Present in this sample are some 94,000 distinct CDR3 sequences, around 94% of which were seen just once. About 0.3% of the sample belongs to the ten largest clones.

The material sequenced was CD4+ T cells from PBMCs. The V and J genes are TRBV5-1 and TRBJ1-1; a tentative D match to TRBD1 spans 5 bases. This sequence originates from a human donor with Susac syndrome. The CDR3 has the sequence CASSLQGEGTEAFF. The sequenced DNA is TGCGCCAGCAGCCTTCAGGGAGAGGGGACTGAAGCTTTCTTT.